What follows is one T cell receptor (beta chain) and its context. In the study's own analysis: Estimates of nucleated cell counts were drawn from the amplification of reference gene primers. Clones were read by immunoSEQ multiplex PCR, and TCRdb kept only the in-frame ones, dropping some. V and J calls and clone size come straight from that table; D and trimming were deduced from the DNA. The repertoire holds 400,000 to 500,000 clones, with roughly 90% as singletons. The sample originates from a study of blood T cell repertoires in COVID-19. Study overall: COVID-19 samples, acute and convalescent, were from the United States, Italy and Spain.

The trim removed 2 bases at V and 2 bases at J, leaving 6 bases unmatched. The CDR3 is 15 residues long. CDR1 and CDR2 from the germline V gene are SGHAT and FQNNGV. The clonotype comes from a woman under 40 with active or convalescent COVID-19. The sequenced material came from peripheral blood. The chain carries TRBV11-2 and TRBJ2-7; 7 bases are a match to TRBD1. The CDR3 here is CASSLQQGWTYEQYF. The CDR3 DNA reads TGTGCCAGCAGCTTACAACAGGGGTGGACCTACGAGCAGTACTTC.